One sample yielded the 6 T cell receptor beta chains listed below, sequenced in a study of response to subunit inactivated influenza vaccine (dated by TCRdb to 2016 to 2019). The library was made by RT-PCR. The reads were generated on an Illumina HiSeq 2500. TCRdb cleaned the public reads at Q25 with fastp, built clones with MiXCR and kept in-frame beta chains. Entries are consolidated by CDR3 protein sequence, retaining the most common genes and DNA. Within this sample are hundreds of thousands of distinct CDR3 sequences, with less than 20% of them counted one time only. The top ten clones comprise approximately 10% of the sample. The sample here was PBMCs from blood, taken less than 6 days after vaccination. The receptors derive from a man aged 50-59 years who received an inactivated influenza vaccine. Donor details come from another sample of the same person, matched by shared clones.

CDR3 DNA sequence: TGTGCCAGCAGCTTAGCCAGTTTCTACGAGCAGTACTTC. It translates to CASSLASFYEQYF. This sequence joins TRBV11-2 and TRBJ2-7; D not certain. The CDR3 covers 13 residues. V was clipped by 1 base and J by 3 bases, with 7 bases between them. Germline CDR1 is SGHAT and CDR2 is FQNNGV.

The J gene is TRBJ2-1, the V gene TRBV7-2; D is possibly TRBD1 or TRBD2 (5 bases each). The CDR3 covers 15 residues. CDR1 is SGHTA and CDR2 is FQGNSA in the germline V gene. V was trimmed by 4 bases and J by 7 bases, leaving 17 bases between them. DNA for the CDR3: TGTGCCAGCAGCTCGGGACCCGTAGGCCTTAATGAGCAGTTCTTC. Its translation: CASSSGPVGLNEQFF.

The rearrangement links TRBV5-1 to TRBJ2-3; 8 nucleotides match TRBD2. The J segment lost 2 bases and the V segment lost 0 bases, leaving 11 bases of the junction unmatched. The CDR3 sequence is 18 residues long. Per germline, CDR1 SGHRS and CDR2 YFSETQ. CDR3 region: CASSLGLSMRGVTDTQYF. CDR3 coding DNA: TGCGCCAGCAGCTTGGGTTTATCGATGCGGGGGGTCACAGATACGCAGTATTTT. Drawing the rest from reference TRBV5-1 and TRBJ2-3, the complete variable domain is KAGVTQTPRYLIKTRGQQVTLSCSPISGHRSVSWYQQTPGQGLQFLFEYFSETQRNKGNFPGRFSGRQFSNSRSEMNVSTLELGDSALYLCASSLGLSMRGVTDTQYFGPGTRLTVL.

This clonotype was counted between two and nine times. V usage is TRBV15 and J usage is TRBJ2-5, with a weak D call TRBD1 (5 bases). Looked up from germline, CDR1 is LNHNV and CDR2 is YYDKDF (reference sequence). With 1 base removed from V and 4 bases from J, the gap between germline ends came to 10 bases. CDR3 length equals 14 residues. The CDR3 sequence is CATSRGGAGETQYF. Here the CDR3 DNA reads TGTGCCACCAGCAGAGGTGGGGCCGGAGAGACCCAGTACTTC.

V is TRBV6-5 and J is TRBJ1-2; D is undetermined. Germline V gene sequence: CDR1 MNHEY, CDR2 SVGAGI. Trimming took 1 base from V and 4 from J, leaving 13 bases between them. The CDR3 length is 15 residues. The CDR3 region is CASSYFPADRYGYTF. CDR3 coding DNA: TGTGCCAGCAGTTACTTTCCGGCAGATCGCTATGGCTACACCTTC.

In its sample, this clonotype was seen a few times. The rearrangement uses TRBV6-5 and TRBJ1-1, with D perhaps TRBD1 (6 bases). CDR3 length: 14 amino acids. V was cut by 2 bases and J by 1 base, with 8 bases left in between. The germline CDR1 and CDR2 sequences are MNHEY and SVGAGI. The CDR3 spells CASSYRQENTEAFF. CDR3 DNA: TGTGCCAGCAGTTACCGACAGGAGAACACTGAAGCTTTCTTT.